This record concerns one T cell receptor beta chain sequence. No antigen is known for it. This CDR3 contains 14 residues. Trimming took off 0 bases at V and 4 bases at J, with 7 bases between the two ends. The germline V gene encodes CDR1 SGHNT and CDR2 YYREEE (reference sequence). This sample stems from a study of T cell repertoires in cytomegalovirus infection. Study-level background: CMV infection together with matching HLA type was indicated by public TCR beta signatures.

General study results and limits: CMV-specific TCR beta clonotypes restricted by HLA-C were the ones dominating the ex vivo response. Totalled public TCR beta family frequency picked out people who carried CMV plus the relevant HLA.

MiXCR, run by TCRdb on the reads, gives a single entry per CDR3 protein. The sample lists about 360,000 distinct CDR3 sequences, around a sixth occurring once. V usage is TRBV5-4 and J usage is TRBJ1-4; D is ambiguous. This clonotype was obtained from a human donor in good health (CMV status not recorded). Some clones in this sample may be carry-over from other donors' samples. Input material: PBMCs. The CDR3 nucleotides read TGTGCCAGCAGCTTGGAACCGAGTAATGAAAAACTGTTTTTT. It encodes CASSLEPSNEKLFF.